Sequencing of this TCR beta chain was carried out in a study of identifying expanded T cells in peripheral blood. Points from the study as a whole: Roughly two-week clone count variance significantly increased as total template count grew. Over two and four weeks, about 15 and 19 clones changed, versus approximately 1.2 between replicates.

This clone was seen a handful of times. Its antigen is not identified. Libraries were prepared by immunoSEQ multiplex PCR; TCRdb keeps only in-frame clonotypes and omits some of them. The sample contains 95,000 to 150,000 clones, approximately 84% of which appear only once. The CDR3 has 15 amino acids. In germline, CDR1 is MNHNS, CDR2 SASEGT. The J segment lost 2 bases and the V segment lost 6 bases, leaving 9 bases of the junction unmatched. The sequenced material came from blood. The rearrangement joins TRBV6-1 to TRBJ1-1; TRBD1 agrees at 7 bases. This sequence originates from a person aged 18 to 70 in good health. CDR3 in amino acids: CASSVNGQVNTEAFF. CDR3 sequence (DNA): TGTGCCAGCAGCGTTAACGGACAGGTAAACACTGAAGCTTTCTTT.